The 30 T cell receptor beta chains below all came from one sample that was sequenced in a study of blood T cell repertoires in COVID-19 (dated by TCRdb to about 2020). Libraries were built with the immunoSEQ multiplex PCR assay. TCRdb retrieved this table from immuneACCESS and kept in-frame rearrangements only. Not all clones are present; in checked studies, unresolved V genes account for under half, and no reason is known for the remainder. The sample contains 110,000 to 150,000 clones, about four fifths of them found a single time. Approximately 3.5% of the sample is held by the ten biggest clonotypes. The sample was peripheral blood. These receptors originate from a man aged 65-85 years who had recovered from COVID-19.

The chain joins TRBV6-4 to TRBJ2-7, with TRBD1 as a possible D gene (6 bases). There are 15 residues in the CDR3. The V and J ends lost 5 bases and 0 bases respectively, with 14 bases between them. Germline-derived CDR1 and CDR2 are MRHNA and SNTAGT. The CDR3 spells CASSTPGALSYEQYF. CDR3 DNA: TGTGCCAGCAGTACTCCAGGGGCCCTCTCCTACGAGCAGTACTTC.

This chain joins TRBV27 and TRBJ2-1; weak D call: TRBD2 (5 bases). Germline assignment: CDR1 MNHEY and CDR2 SMNVEV (reference sequence). CDR3 length: 14 amino acids. V was trimmed by 7 bases and J by 5 bases, leaving 15 bases between them. The CDR3 here is CASTRLAGNNEQFF. The CDR3 DNA follows: TGTGCCAGCACCCGTCTGGCGGGCAACAATGAGCAGTTCTTC.

The rearrangement links TRBV12-3 or TRBV12-4 to TRBJ1-1, with 8 nucleotides matching TRBD1. CDR3 length: 13 amino acids. V was pared by 3 bases and J by 7 bases, with 4 bases of the junction left unmatched. The CDR3: CASSLGQAYEAFF. DNA of the CDR3: TGTGCCAGCAGTTTGGGACAGGCCTATGAAGCTTTCTTT.

The gene calls are TRBV24-1 and TRBJ2-5; the match to TRBD2 covers 7 bases. This CDR3 spans 13 amino acids. The V and J ends lost 9 bases and 5 bases, in that order; junction bases with no gene match: 8. Germline-derived CDR1 and CDR2 are KGHDR and SFDVKD. CDR3 nucleotides: TGTGCCACCTCGGAGGCCGGGAGGGAGACCCAGTACTTC. Its protein product is CATSEAGRETQYF.

This clone has only a few counts. V gene TRBV18 combines with J gene TRBJ1-2; D is unclear. Germline CDR1 KGHSH, CDR2 LQKENI. The CDR3 contains 14 residues. The V gene lost 2 bases and the J gene lost 7 bases, with 14 bases spanning the gap. DNA of the CDR3: TGTGCCAGCTCACCATGGCAGGCAGAGGGTGGCTACACCTTC. This translates into CASSPWQAEGGYTF.

This clone was counted only a few times. This rearrangement joins TRBV9 to TRBJ2-3; D is unresolved. Germline lookup yields CDR1 SGDLS and CDR2 YYNGEE. The CDR3 is made up of 14 amino acids. Trimming took 3 bases from V and 0 from J, leaving 8 bases between them. The CDR3 bases are TGTGCCAGCAGCGGGGCAACTAGCACAGATACGCAGTATTTT. This encodes CASSGATSTDTQYF.

The chain uses TRBV7-9 and TRBJ1-2; D unresolved. The CDR3 loop spans 15 amino acids. V was pared by 0 bases and J by 0 bases, with 8 bases between. Germline CDR1 SEHNR, CDR2 FQNEAQ (reference sequence). The CDR3: CASSLAGAANYGYTF. In nucleotides, the CDR3 is TGTGCCAGCAGCTTAGCTGGAGCCGCTAACTATGGCTACACCTTC.

The chain combines TRBV5-6 with TRBJ1-4; a weak D match, TRBD1 (5 bases). The V gene's germline CDR1 is SGHDT and CDR2 YYEEEE. Deletions cut 0 bases from V and 3 bases from J, with 9 bases between. This CDR3 has 15 amino acids. The CDR3 DNA sequence: TGTGCCAGCAGCTTGGTCAGGGTCTCTAATGAAAAACTGTTTTTT. Residues: CASSLVRVSNEKLFF.

The rearrangement uses TRBV15 and TRBJ2-5; 13 bases map to TRBD2. With V trimmed by 2 bases and J by 0 bases, 6 bases remained unmatched. CDR1 LNHNV and CDR2 YYDKDF come from the germline V gene (reference sequence). This CDR3 spans 18 amino acids. The CDR3 is CATSRSGLAGMYQETQYF. CDR3 sequence (DNA): TGTGCCACCAGCAGATCGGGACTAGCGGGGATGTACCAAGAGACCCAGTACTTC. Variable domain in full (rest from reference TRBV15 and TRBJ2-5): DAMVIQNPRYQVTQFGKPVTLSCSQTLNHNVMYWYQQKSSQAPKLLFHYYDKDFNNEADTPDNFQSRRPNTSFCFLDIRSPGLGDTAMYLCATSRSGLAGMYQETQYFGPGTRLLVL.

This clone occurred a few times. The chain recombines TRBV5-6 with TRBJ2-3; D not certain. This CDR3 is 13 amino acids long. The V gene's germline CDR1 is SGHDT and CDR2 YYEEEE. V was cut by 1 base and J by 3 bases, with 6 bases left in between. The CDR3 region has the DNA TGTGCCAGCAGCTTGAGAGTGACAGATACGCAGTATTTT. Translating gives CASSLRVTDTQYF.

This clone was counted a single time. The chain employs TRBV30 and TRBJ1-5; weak D call: TRBD1 (5 bases). The CDR3 runs to 16 residues. In germline, CDR1 is GTSNPN, CDR2 SVGIG (reference sequence). Trimming shortened V by 1 base and J by 3 bases, and 16 bases separated the two germline ends. CDR3 nucleotides: TGTGCCTGGAGTGGCCGGGGGGGATCTTCCAATCAGCCCCAGCATTTT. Translated, it gives CAWSGRGGSSNQPQHF. The full variable domain, its missing parts supplied by reference TRBV30 and TRBJ1-5, is SQTIHQWPATLVQPVGSPLSLECTVEGTSNPNLYWYRQAAGRGLQLLFYSVGIGQISSEVPQNLSASRPQDRQFILSSKKLLLSDSGFYLCAWSGRGGSSNQPQHFGDGTRLSIL.

The rearrangement joins TRBV4-1 to TRBJ2-3; 9 bases line up with TRBD2. V was pared by 5 bases and J by 2 bases, with 5 bases of the junction left unmatched. This CDR3 has 15 amino acids. The germline V gene has CDR1 MGHRA and CDR2 YSYEKL. CDR3 sequence (DNA): TGCGCCAGCAGCGGGGCTAGCGGGAACACAGATACGCAGTATTTT. Encoded protein: CASSGASGNTDTQYF.

This chain uses TRBV7-8 with TRBJ2-7, with D possibly TRBD1 on 6 matching bases. The V and J ends lost 5 bases and 2 bases respectively, with 16 bases between them. Per the germline V gene, CDR1 is SGHVS and CDR2 is FQNEAQ. The CDR3 runs to 15 residues. The CDR3 protein is CASSERYDRTYEQYF. Written as DNA, the CDR3 is TGTGCCAGCAGCGAAAGATACGACAGGACCTACGAGCAGTACTTC.

This clone was recorded once. The V and J genes are TRBV4-1 and TRBJ1-2, with D possibly matching TRBD1 (5 bases). Deletions cut 6 bases from V and 8 bases from J, with 19 bases between. The CDR3 runs to 14 residues. Germline CDR1 is MGHRA and CDR2 is YSYEKL. The CDR3 loop is CASRDIRLLGGYTF. The CDR3 bases are TGCGCCAGCAGGGACATTCGGTTACTTGGGGGCTACACCTTC.

V gene TRBV19 combines with J gene TRBJ2-7; 10 bases map to TRBD1. V was clipped by 3 bases and J by 3 bases; unmatched bases: 5. Germline loops: CDR1 LNHDA, CDR2 SQIVND (reference sequence). The CDR3 has 15 residues. The CDR3 DNA is TGTGCCAGTAGTATGCCCGGACAGGGGGGCTACGAGCAGTACTTC. Translated: CASSMPGQGGYEQYF.

The rearrangement links TRBV27 to TRBJ2-2, with TRBD2 identical over 13 bases. V gave up 7 bases and J gave up 4 bases; unmatched junction bases: 15. This CDR3 contains 19 residues. Looked up from germline, CDR1 is MNHEY and CDR2 is SMNVEV (reference sequence). The CDR3 DNA reads TGTGCCAGCAAACCCAGGACTAGCGGGAGACGCGAGGGCACCGGGGAGCTGTTTTTT. It yields the protein CASKPRTSGRREGTGELFF.

The chain recombines TRBV14 with TRBJ2-1; 9 positions match TRBD2. V lost 4 bases and J lost 9; bases outside the gene matches: 16. The CDR3 runs 17 residues. CDR1 is SGHDN, CDR2 FVKESK, per germline. The CDR3 is CASSPGMWREGRSEQFF. CDR3 nucleotide sequence: TGTGCCAGCAGCCCAGGGATGTGGCGGGAGGGCCGAAGTGAGCAGTTCTTC.

This clone was observed a few times. The chain employs TRBV7-2 and TRBJ2-7; TRBD2 is a possible D gene (6 bases). The CDR3 runs 11 residues. The V end lost 4 bases, the J end lost 7 bases, and 8 bases lay between the germline ends. The germline V gene encodes CDR1 SGHTA and CDR2 FQGNSA. CDR3 residues: CASSYGGEQYF. The CDR3 DNA sequence: TGTGCCAGCAGCTATGGGGGGGAGCAGTACTTC.

V usage is TRBV19 and J usage is TRBJ2-7; the D is unclear. This CDR3 is 14 amino acids long. Per the germline V gene, CDR1 is LNHDA and CDR2 is SQIVND (reference sequence). Trimming took off 3 bases at V and 2 bases at J, with 11 bases between the two ends. The CDR3: CASSIGPSPYEQYF. For the CDR3, the DNA is TGTGCCAGTAGTATCGGTCCCTCCCCCTACGAGCAGTACTTC.

This sequence joins TRBV5-5 and TRBJ1-4, with D unresolved. Between the trimmed V and J ends, which lost 2 bases and 0 bases, there was a span of 5 bases. The CDR3 runs 14 residues. Looked up from germline, CDR1 is SGHKS and CDR2 is YYEKEE (reference sequence). The CDR3 DNA sequence: TGTGCCAGCAGCTTTTTAACAACTAATGAAAAACTGTTTTTT. Translation: CASSFLTTNEKLFF.

The rearrangement joins TRBV29-1 to TRBJ2-7, with TRBD2 matching 14 bases. The CDR3 loop spans 16 amino acids. The germline CDR1 and CDR2 sequences are SQVTM and ANQGSEA. V lost 3 bases, J lost 0 bases, and 4 bases stayed unmatched. The CDR3 region is CSVDGTSGGSSYEQYF. In DNA form, the CDR3 reads TGCAGCGTTGACGGGACTAGCGGGGGCAGCTCCTACGAGCAGTACTTC.

This clone is medium-sized (0.01 to 0.1%). This sequence joins TRBV2 and TRBJ1-5, with TRBD1 identical over 8 bases. CDR1 and CDR2 from the germline V gene are SNHLY and FYNNEI. V was clipped by 7 bases and J by 4 bases; unmatched bases: 9. This CDR3 is built from 15 residues. CDR3 coding DNA: TGTGCCAGCAAAGAAAGAACAGGGGGTAATCAGCCCCAGCATTTT. Translated: CASKERTGGNQPQHF.

There are a few counts of this clone. V gene TRBV2 combines with J gene TRBJ2-5; 7 bases are shared with TRBD2. Germline assignment: CDR1 SNHLY and CDR2 FYNNEI. The CDR3 is made up of 15 amino acids. With 1 base clipped from V and 5 bases from J, the junction kept 7 bases outside the gene matches. The DNA for the CDR3 is TGTGCCAGCAGTGAAGTGGCGGGGCGGGGGGAGACCCAGTACTTC. Protein: CASSEVAGRGETQYF. The full variable domain, with the rest looked up from reference TRBV2 and TRBJ2-5, is EPEVTQTPSHQVTQMGQEVILRCVPISNHLYFYWYRQILGQKVEFLVSFYNNEISEKSEIFDDQFSVERPDGSNFTLKIRSTKLEDSAMYFCASSEVAGRGETQYFGPGTRLLVL.

The gene calls are TRBV7-9 and TRBJ2-5; D is uncertain. The V end was cut by 5 bases, the J end by 5 bases, with 6 bases between. Germline V lookup: CDR1 SEHNR, CDR2 FQNEAQ (reference sequence). The CDR3 sequence is 11 residues long. The chain's CDR3 is CASSRSETQYF. The CDR3 nucleotides are TGTGCCAGCAGCCGGTCCGAGACCCAGTACTTC.

This rearrangement joins TRBV28 to TRBJ1-5; the match to TRBD1 covers 9 bases. In germline, CDR1 is MDHEN, CDR2 SYDVKM. The CDR3 runs 14 residues. V trimming: 4 bases; J trimming: 5 bases; junction bases outside the gene matches: 3. CDR3 residues: CASSSGTGHQPQHF. CDR3 nucleotide sequence: TGTGCCAGCAGTTCCGGGACAGGGCATCAGCCCCAGCATTTT.

The chain has TRBV13 and TRBJ2-3; D is ambiguous. The germline V gene encodes CDR1 PRHDT and CDR2 FYEKMQ (reference sequence). This CDR3 has 16 residues. With 5 bases removed from V and 1 base from J, the gap between germline ends came to 16 bases. CDR3 nucleotides: TGTGCCAGCAGCCTTCAGCGAAACCTAGGCACAGATACGCAGTATTTT. Protein sequence: CASSLQRNLGTDTQYF.

The chain joins TRBV19 to TRBJ2-2, with 9 bases fitting TRBD1. J lost 2 bases, V lost 7 bases, and 5 bases had no gene match. CDR3 size: 15 residues. From germline, CDR1 is LNHDA and CDR2 SQIVND (reference sequence). The CDR3 coding sequence is TGTGCCAGTACCCAGGACAGGGGAAACACCGGGGAGCTGTTTTTT. Protein sequence: CASTQDRGNTGELFF.

V and J are TRBV7-2 and TRBJ2-7; 11 bases match TRBD2. J gave up 5 bases and V 5 bases, and 5 bases lay outside the gene matches. This CDR3 is 14 amino acids long. Looked up from germline, CDR1 is SGHTA and CDR2 is FQGNSA. The CDR3 sequence: CASSDSGRADEQYF. In nucleotides, the CDR3 is TGTGCCAGCAGCGATAGCGGGAGGGCCGACGAGCAGTACTTC.

The chain recombines TRBV6-5 with TRBJ2-7; TRBD1 might be the D (5 bases). CDR1 and CDR2 (germline): MNHEY, SVGAGI. Trimming stripped 7 bases from V and 1 base from J, with 11 bases between. The CDR3 is 13 residues long. CDR3 DNA sequence: TGTGCCAGCACCCTGGACATGTCCTACGAGCAGTACTTC. Protein: CASTLDMSYEQYF.

V is TRBV5-1 and J is TRBJ2-1; 10 bases agree with TRBD1. Germline values: CDR1 SGHRS, CDR2 YFSETQ. The length of the CDR3 is 15 residues. With 4 bases clipped from V and 7 bases from J, the junction kept 8 bases outside the gene matches. The CDR3 loop reads CASSGRDRGRNEQFF. For the CDR3, the DNA is TGCGCCAGCAGCGGACGGGACAGGGGAAGGAATGAGCAGTTCTTC. The complete variable domain, with remaining parts taken from reference TRBV5-1 and TRBJ2-1, reads KAGVTQTPRYLIKTRGQQVTLSCSPISGHRSVSWYQQTPGQGLQFLFEYFSETQRNKGNFPGRFSGRQFSNSRSEMNVSTLELGDSALYLCASSGRDRGRNEQFFGPGTRLTVL.